Listed below are T cell receptor beta chains from one sample, sequenced in a study of control samples from healthy donors and cancer patients. Using immunoSEQ multiplex PCR, the repertoire was profiled, and TCRdb retains in-frame clones only, with some absent. The table records more than 100,000 clones, around 90% of them present only once. The sample was blood. These receptors all come from a man aged 18 to 30 in good health. Both conserved end residues are part of each CDR3. The D gene is left open where the match is weak. Clone size is stated in some rows and not others, as once, few, many or a class when expanded.

V gene	J gene	D gene	clone size	CDR3 protein	CDR3 DNA
TRBV18	TRBJ1-3	TRBD1	.	CASSPGWDRGNTIYF	TGTGCCAGCTCACCAGGTTGGGACAGAGGAAACACCATATATTTT
TRBV2	TRBJ2-7	TRBD1	.	CARENRGLGEQYF	TGTGCCAGGGAGAACAGGGGGCTGGGCGAGCAGTACTTC
TRBV6-2/TRBV6-3	TRBJ2-1	TRBD1	.	CASSYSHTGGPHEQFF	TGTGCCAGCAGTTACTCCCACACAGGGGGCCCCCATGAGCAGTTCTTC
TRBV6-5	TRBJ2-3	.	few	CASRGVGDTQYF	TGTGCCAGCAGGGGGGTCGGAGATACGCAGTATTTT
TRBV5-4	TRBJ2-3	TRBD1	.	CASSFESGGARDTQYF	TGTGCCAGCAGCTTCGAATCAGGGGGCGCGAGGGATACGCAGTATTTT
TRBV2	TRBJ2-1	.	.	CASSEDKRLNEQFF	TGTGCCAGCAGTGAGGACAAGCGGCTAAATGAGCAGTTCTTC
TRBV27	TRBJ2-5	.	medium-sized	CASSFGIQETQYF	TGTGCCAGCAGTTTCGGCATTCAAGAGACCCAGTACTTC
TRBV29-1	TRBJ2-1	.	once	CSVVGDYSYNEQFF	TGCAGCGTTGTTGGGGATTACTCCTACAATGAGCAGTTCTTC
TRBV18	TRBJ2-3	TRBD2	.	CASSPPGGTQYF	TGTGCCAGCTCACCACCGGGGGGGACGCAGTATTTT
TRBV7-9	TRBJ2-1	.	.	CASSHQSDEQFF	TGTGCCAGCAGCCACCAAAGCGATGAGCAGTTCTTC
TRBV6-6	TRBJ1-5	.	.	CASRGQTNQPQHF	TGTGCCAGCAGAGGACAGACCAATCAGCCCCAGCATTTT
TRBV12-3/TRBV12-4	TRBJ2-2	.	.	CASTRNTGELFF	TGTGCCAGCACCAGAAACACCGGGGAGCTGTTTTTT
TRBV3-1/TRBV3-2	TRBJ2-5	.	.	CASSPPLEETQYF	TGTGCCAGCAGCCCTCCTTTAGAGGAGACCCAGTACTTC
TRBV11-3	TRBJ1-1	.	once	CASSSRDAEAFF	TGTGCCAGCAGCTCGAGGGATGCTGAAGCTTTCTTT
TRBV18	TRBJ2-2	TRBD2	once	CASSPTGGGPGELFF	TGTGCCAGCTCACCGACCGGGGGGGGCCCCGGGGAGCTGTTTTTT
TRBV9	TRBJ2-1	TRBD2	once	CASSVSGSPFREQFF	TGTGCCAGCAGCGTTAGCGGGAGTCCTTTTCGTGAGCAGTTCTTC
TRBV27	TRBJ1-1	.	.	CASIGRNTEAFF	TGTGCCAGCATAGGGAGGAACACTGAAGCTTTCTTT
TRBV19	TRBJ1-1	.	.	CATRWGNTEAFF	TGTGCCACCCGCTGGGGGAACACTGAAGCTTTCTTT